A selection of T cell receptor beta chains follows, all from one sample in a study of cytomegalovirus exposure and HLA in healthy donors. Measured with immunoSEQ multiplex PCR; TCRdb has only the in-frame clones, and not every one. This sample's table has some 75,000 clones. Sequencing was performed on PBMCs. These TCRs come from a boy between 10 and 17 years old in good health and CMV-seronegative. Both conserved end residues are part of each CDR3. D genes are given only for firm matches. Rows may omit the clone size; those that give it use once, few, many or a size class.

D: NA
J: TRBJ1-1
size: NA
V: TRBV30
DNA: TGTGCCTGGAGTGTAGGGGGTGCCCACGCTGAAGCTTTCTTT
CDR3: CAWSVGGAHAEAFF

D: NA
J: TRBJ2-7
size: NA
V: TRBV19
DNA: TGTGCCAGTAGTATAGACTTCTCCTACGAGCAGTACTTC
CDR3: CASSIDFSYEQYF

D: TRBD2
J: TRBJ2-1
size: NA
V: TRBV6-5
DNA: TGTGCCAGCACCCTCGGGACTAGCGATGTGAATGAGCAGTTCTTC
CDR3: CASTLGTSDVNEQFF

D: TRBD2
J: TRBJ2-7
size: NA
V: TRBV5-1
DNA: TGCGCCAGCAGCTGGGCCTCCGGGACTAGCGGGGAAGGGCAGTACTTC
CDR3: CASSWASGTSGEGQYF

D: TRBD2
J: TRBJ2-7
size: NA
V: TRBV7-2
DNA: TGTGCCAGCAGCTCCCTGGGAGGGCCCTTTAGCTACGAGCAGTACTTC
CDR3: CASSSLGGPFSYEQYF

D: NA
J: TRBJ2-7
size: NA
V: TRBV30
DNA: TGTGCCTGGAGTCCCACAGGGAGTGAGCAGTACTTC
CDR3: CAWSPTGSEQYF

D: TRBD2
J: TRBJ2-3
size: NA
V: TRBV9
DNA: TGTGCCAGCAGCGTAGCCCAAGGAGCGGGGGGGCAGAATACGCAGTATTTT
CDR3: CASSVAQGAGGQNTQYF

D: NA
J: TRBJ2-7
size: NA
V: TRBV5-1
DNA: TGCGCCAGCGGCTACCCTCCTAGTGAGCAGTACTTC
CDR3: CASGYPPSEQYF

D: NA
J: TRBJ1-5
size: NA
V: TRBV6-6
DNA: TGTGCCAGCAGTTACTCACTAGGCAATCAGCCCCAGCATTTT
CDR3: CASSYSLGNQPQHF

D: TRBD2
J: TRBJ2-1
size: medium-sized
V: TRBV6-4
DNA: TGTGCCAGCAGTGACTCTCTAGCGGGGGGGAATGAGCAGTTCTTC
CDR3: CASSDSLAGGNEQFF

D: NA
J: TRBJ1-3
size: NA
V: TRBV4-1
DNA: TGCGCCAGCAGCCAAGATTTTAACCAGGGGAGAGTCGATTTT
CDR3: CASSQDFNQGRVDF

D: TRBD2
J: TRBJ2-7
size: NA
V: TRBV14
DNA: TGTGCCAGCAGCTCCATCGGCGGGGGGCTCGGCGAGCAGTACTTC
CDR3: CASSSIGGGLGEQYF

D: NA
J: TRBJ1-1
size: NA
V: TRBV9
DNA: TGTGCCAGCAGCGTAGACCAGCGACTCACTGAAGCTTTCTTT
CDR3: CASSVDQRLTEAFF

D: NA
J: TRBJ1-1
size: NA
V: TRBV10-2
DNA: TGCGCCAGCAGTGAGTCGCGGAACACTGAAGCTTTCTTT
CDR3: CASSESRNTEAFF

D: TRBD1
J: TRBJ2-7
size: NA
V: TRBV11-3
DNA: TGTGCCAGCAGCTTACACAGGGGAAGCTACGAGCAGTACTTC
CDR3: CASSLHRGSYEQYF

D: NA
J: TRBJ1-5
size: NA
V: TRBV2
DNA: TGTGCCAGCAGTTCCGACCGGGATCAGCCCCAGCATTTT
CDR3: CASSSDRDQPQHF

D: NA
J: TRBJ2-2
size: NA
V: TRBV2
DNA: NA
CDR3: CASGGTSVPGSCFF

D: NA
J: TRBJ1-2
size: NA
V: TRBV4-3
DNA: TGCGCCAGCAGCCAAGATCATGTGGAGGGATACTATGGCTACACCTTC
CDR3: CASSQDHVEGYYGYTF

D: NA
J: TRBJ1-6
size: NA
V: TRBV10-1
DNA: TGCGCCAGCAGCTTTCCAGGGGTTAATTCACCCCTCCACTTT
CDR3: CASSFPGVNSPLHF

D: NA
J: TRBJ1-2
size: NA
V: TRBV30
DNA: TGTGCCTGGAGTGCACGACGGAGCGCCCCCAGCTACACCTTC
CDR3: CAWSARRSAPSYTF

D: TRBD1
J: TRBJ2-1
size: NA
V: TRBV29-1
DNA: TGCAGCGTTGAAGATCCTGACAGGGTAGTTTACAATGAGCAGTTCTTC
CDR3: CSVEDPDRVVYNEQFF

D: TRBD1
J: TRBJ1-1
size: NA
V: TRBV5-1
DNA: TGCGCCAGCAGCGCCGGACAGGGGAGGACTGAAGCTTTCTTT
CDR3: CASSAGQGRTEAFF

D: TRBD1
J: TRBJ1-2
size: NA
V: TRBV29-1
DNA: TGCAGCATCTGGGACAGCTATGGCTACACCTTC
CDR3: CSIWDSYGYTF

D: TRBD2
J: TRBJ2-1
size: NA
V: TRBV4-1
DNA: TGCGCCAGCAGCCAAGATAAGCGGGAGAGCTCCTACAATGAGCAGTTCTTC
CDR3: CASSQDKRESSYNEQFF

D: NA
J: TRBJ1-2
size: NA
V: TRBV9
DNA: TGTGCCAGCAGCGTAGCGGCGCCGGGAGGTGGCTACACCTTC
CDR3: CASSVAAPGGGYTF